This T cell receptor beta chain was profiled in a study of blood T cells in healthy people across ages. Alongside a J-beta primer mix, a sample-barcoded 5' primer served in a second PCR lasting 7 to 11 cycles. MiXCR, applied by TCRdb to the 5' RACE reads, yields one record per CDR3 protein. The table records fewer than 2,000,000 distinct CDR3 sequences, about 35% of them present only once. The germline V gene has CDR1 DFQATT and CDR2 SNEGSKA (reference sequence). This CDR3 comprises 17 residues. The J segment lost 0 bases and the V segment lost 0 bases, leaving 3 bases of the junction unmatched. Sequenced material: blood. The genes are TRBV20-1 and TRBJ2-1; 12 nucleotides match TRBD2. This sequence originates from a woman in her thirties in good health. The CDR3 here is CSARDRTSGNSYNEQFF. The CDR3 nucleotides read TGCAGTGCTAGAGATAGGACTAGCGGGAACTCCTACAATGAGCAGTTCTTC.